This T cell receptor beta chain emerged from a study of blood T cell repertoires in COVID-19 (dated by TCRdb to the early 2020s). In the study overall: Samples from collaborators originated in the United States, Italy and Spain and spanned both the acute and convalescent phases of COVID-19. Sample metadata almost always included a de-identified subject ID, COVID-19 status, age in years and sex. The samples were drawn from the first 160 participants of the ongoing ImmuneRACE study and from 950 to 1,500 subjects provided by 6 global collaborators. HLA class I and class II types, where available, came from metadata supplied by the sample provider rather than from assay-based typing. The repertoires were released in a freely available public database meant as a resource for research on the immune response to SARS-CoV-2. The prospective study material was composed of cDNA or gDNA derived from T cells, B-cell-depleted T cells, or PBMCs. The dataset comprised deeply sampled blood TCRbeta repertoires from subjects exposed to, actively infected with, or recovered from COVID-19. Summary of the overall study and its limitations: How much clinical and demographic metadata was included differed by source and by participant, and the metadata was provided uncurated.

The V end gives up 2 bases and the J end 7 bases, leaving 11 bases in the junction not matched to a gene. The CDR3 starts with the cysteine, ends with the phenylalanine, and has 16 residues. Just the 48-base CDR3 DNA is kept, in frame starting at base 1. CDR1 SGHAT and CDR2 FQNNGV were looked up in the germline V gene. Turning to this clone: Its antigen is unknown. Base-call qualities are not available, and no considerably larger clone is one nucleotide away.

Collaborating institutions collected whole blood in K2EDTA tubes following their own protocols. For TCRbeta analysis, collaborators shipped samples as frozen whole blood, isolated PBMCs, or DNA extracted from either of those sample types. TCRbeta CDR3 regions were amplified from genomic DNA using the immunoSEQ Assay, a bias-controlled multiplex PCR. On the authors' methods: Within the assay, amplification of reference gene primers was used to estimate how many nucleated cells each sample contained. Sequence reads were collapsed and filtered to measure the absolute abundance of every unique TCRbeta CDR3 rearrangement. Productive Simpson clonality was computed per sample as the square root of Simpson's diversity index over productive rearrangements. TCRdb stores this immuneACCESS table with in-frame sequences only. Part of the clones is absent; in the studies checked, under half of the shortfall reflects unresolved V genes, and no reason is known for the rest. The DNA was the basis for D and trimming; V, J and clone size are from that table. Recorded for this sample are 45,000 to 70,000 clones; around 79% of them occurred a single time. Roughly 18% of the sample is taken by the ten largest.

The source is a woman aged 45 to 65 with active or convalescent COVID-19. Sequenced: peripheral blood. Rearrangement joined TRBV11-2 to TRBJ2-1; 7 middle bases align to TRBD2. The CDR3 sequence is CASSLLSGSGQNEQFF. The DNA sequence is as follows: TGTGCCAGCAGCTTACTATCCGGTAGCGGGCAAAATGAGCAGTTCTTC.